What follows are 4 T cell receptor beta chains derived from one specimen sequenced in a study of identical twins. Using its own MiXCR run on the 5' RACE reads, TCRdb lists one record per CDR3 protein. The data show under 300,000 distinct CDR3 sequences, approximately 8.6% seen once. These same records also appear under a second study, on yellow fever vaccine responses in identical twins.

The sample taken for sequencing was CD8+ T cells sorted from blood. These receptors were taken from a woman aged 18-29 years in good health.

The CDR3 region has the DNA TGCGCCAGCAGTGTAACAGGGGGCCAAGAGACCCAGTACTTC. Its protein is CASSVTGGQETQYF. V usage is TRBV10-2 and J usage is TRBJ2-5; 8 bases align to TRBD1. Germline CDR1 is WSHSY and CDR2 is SAAADI. V was clipped by 4 bases and J by 1 base; unmatched bases: 2. This CDR3 comprises 14 residues.

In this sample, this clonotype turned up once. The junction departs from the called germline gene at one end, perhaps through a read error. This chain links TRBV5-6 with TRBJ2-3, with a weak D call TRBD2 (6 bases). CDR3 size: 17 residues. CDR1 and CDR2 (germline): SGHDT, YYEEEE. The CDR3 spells CAISLWLRRVNTDTQYF. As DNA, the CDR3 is TGTGCCATCAGCCTCTGGCTCCGGAGGGTCAACACAGATACGCAGTATTTT.

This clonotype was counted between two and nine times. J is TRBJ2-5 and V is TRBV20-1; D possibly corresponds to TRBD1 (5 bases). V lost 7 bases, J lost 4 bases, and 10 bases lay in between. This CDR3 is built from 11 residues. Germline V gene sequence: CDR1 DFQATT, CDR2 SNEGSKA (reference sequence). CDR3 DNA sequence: TGCAGTGGGGGCTCCCCAGAGACCCAGTACTTC. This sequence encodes CSGGSPETQYF.

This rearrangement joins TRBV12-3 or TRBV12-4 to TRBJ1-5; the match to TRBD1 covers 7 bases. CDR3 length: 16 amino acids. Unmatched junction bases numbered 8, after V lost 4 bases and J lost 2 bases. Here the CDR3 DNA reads TGTGCCAGCAGTTCTCCGACAGGGCCGGGCAATCAGCCCCAGCATTTT. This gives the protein CASSSPTGPGNQPQHF.